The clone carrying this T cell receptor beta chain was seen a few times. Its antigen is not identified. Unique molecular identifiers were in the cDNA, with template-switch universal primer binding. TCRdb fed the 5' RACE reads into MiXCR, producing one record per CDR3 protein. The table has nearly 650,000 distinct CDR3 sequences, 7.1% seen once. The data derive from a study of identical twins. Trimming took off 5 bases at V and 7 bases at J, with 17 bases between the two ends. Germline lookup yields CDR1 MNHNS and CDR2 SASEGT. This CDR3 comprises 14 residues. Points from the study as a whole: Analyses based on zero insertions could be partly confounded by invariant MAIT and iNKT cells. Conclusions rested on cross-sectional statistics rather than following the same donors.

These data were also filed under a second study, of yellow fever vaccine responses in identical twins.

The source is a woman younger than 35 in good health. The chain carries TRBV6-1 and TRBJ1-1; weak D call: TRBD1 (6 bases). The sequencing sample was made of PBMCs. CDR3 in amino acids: CASSRGAGAIEAFF. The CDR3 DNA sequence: TGTGCCAGCAGTAGAGGGGCAGGGGCCATTGAAGCTTTCTTT.